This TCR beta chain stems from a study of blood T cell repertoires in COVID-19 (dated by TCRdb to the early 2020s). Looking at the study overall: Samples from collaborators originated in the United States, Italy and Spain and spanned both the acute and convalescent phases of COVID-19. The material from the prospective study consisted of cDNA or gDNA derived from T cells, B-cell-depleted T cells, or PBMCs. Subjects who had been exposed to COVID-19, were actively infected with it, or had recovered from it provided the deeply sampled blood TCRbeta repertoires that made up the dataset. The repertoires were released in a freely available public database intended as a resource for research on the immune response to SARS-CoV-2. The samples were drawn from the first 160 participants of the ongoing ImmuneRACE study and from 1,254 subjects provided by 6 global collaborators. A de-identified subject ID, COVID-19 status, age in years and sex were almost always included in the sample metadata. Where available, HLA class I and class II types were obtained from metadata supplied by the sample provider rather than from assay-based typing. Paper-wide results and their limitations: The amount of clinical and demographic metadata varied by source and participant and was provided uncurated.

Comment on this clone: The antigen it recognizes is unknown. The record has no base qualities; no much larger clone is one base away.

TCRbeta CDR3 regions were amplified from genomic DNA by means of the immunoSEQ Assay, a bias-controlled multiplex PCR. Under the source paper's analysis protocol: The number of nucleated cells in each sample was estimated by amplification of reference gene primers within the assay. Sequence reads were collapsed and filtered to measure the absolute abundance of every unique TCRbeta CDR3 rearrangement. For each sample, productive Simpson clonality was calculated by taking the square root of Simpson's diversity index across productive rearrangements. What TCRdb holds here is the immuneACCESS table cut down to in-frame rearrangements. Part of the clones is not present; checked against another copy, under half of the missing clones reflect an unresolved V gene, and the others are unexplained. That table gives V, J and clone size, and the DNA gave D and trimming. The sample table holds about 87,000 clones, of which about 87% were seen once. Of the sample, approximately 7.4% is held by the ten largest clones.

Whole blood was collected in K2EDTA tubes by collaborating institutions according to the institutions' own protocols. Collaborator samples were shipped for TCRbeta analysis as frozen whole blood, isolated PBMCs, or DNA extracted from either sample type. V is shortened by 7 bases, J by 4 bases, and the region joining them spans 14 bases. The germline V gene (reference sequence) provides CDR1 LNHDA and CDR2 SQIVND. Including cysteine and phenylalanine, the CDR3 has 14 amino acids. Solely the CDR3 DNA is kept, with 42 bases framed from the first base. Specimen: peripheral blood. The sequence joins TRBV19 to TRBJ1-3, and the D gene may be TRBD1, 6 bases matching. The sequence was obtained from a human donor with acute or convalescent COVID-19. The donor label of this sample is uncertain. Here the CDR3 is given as CASTPAGAGNTIYF. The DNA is TGTGCCAGTACCCCAGCAGGGGCCGGAAACACCATATATTTT.